The next 6 T cell receptor beta chains were all read from a single sample in a study of blood T cell repertoires in COVID-19. Using immunoSEQ multiplex PCR, the repertoire was profiled, and TCRdb retains in-frame clones only, with some absent. The sample has some 190,000 clones; 85% to 90% are singletons. Sequencing was done on a sample of peripheral blood. Receptor source: a man younger than 30 with active or convalescent COVID-19.

The chain recombines TRBV7-9 with TRBJ1-2; TRBD1 might be the D (6 bases). The germline CDR1 and CDR2 sequences are SEHNR and FQNEAQ (reference sequence). The CDR3 totals 17 residues. Deletions cut 2 bases from V and 1 base from J, with 17 bases between. The CDR3: CASSLLGTRESNYGYTF. CDR3 coding DNA: TGTGCCAGCAGCTTACTTGGGACAAGAGAAAGTAACTATGGCTACACCTTC. Full variable domain (missing parts from reference TRBV7-9 and TRBJ1-2): DTGVSQNPRHKITKRGQNVTFRCDPISEHNRLYWYRQTLGQGPEFLTYFQNEAQLEKSRLLSDRFSAERPKGSFSTLEIQRTEQGDSAMYLCASSLLGTRESNYGYTFGSGTRLTVV.

The chain couples TRBV19 to TRBJ1-3; no definite D call. Germline V lookup: CDR1 LNHDA, CDR2 SQIVND (reference sequence). V lost 3 bases and J 0 bases, leaving 9 bases between the germline ends. The length of the CDR3 is 15 residues. CDR3 in amino acids: CASSMSVTSGNTIYF. In nucleotides, the CDR3 is TGTGCCAGTAGTATGTCAGTCACCTCTGGAAACACCATATATTTT.

The chain has TRBV7-9 and TRBJ1-3; 7 bases align to TRBD1. The CDR3 totals 15 residues. V shed 5 bases, J shed 0 bases, and the junction held 4 bases outside the gene matches. Per germline, CDR1 SEHNR and CDR2 FQNEAQ (reference sequence). The CDR3 DNA reads as TGTGCCAGCAGCCACGACAGGGTCTCTGGAAACACCATATATTTT. Translating gives CASSHDRVSGNTIYF.

The chain joins TRBV5-1 to TRBJ2-1, with a possible D match to TRBD1 (6 bases). V lost 5 bases and J 9 bases, leaving 18 bases between the germline ends. Germline lookup yields CDR1 SGHRS and CDR2 YFSETQ. CDR3 length equals 14 residues. The CDR3 here is CASRLDRLLSEQFF. DNA of the CDR3: TGCGCCAGCAGATTAGACAGGCTGCTGAGTGAGCAGTTCTTC. The full variable domain, in which reference TRBV5-1 and TRBJ2-1 provide the parts outside the CDR3, is KAGVTQTPRYLIKTRGQQVTLSCSPISGHRSVSWYQQTPGQGLQFLFEYFSETQRNKGNFPGRFSGRQFSNSRSEMNVSTLELGDSALYLCASRLDRLLSEQFFGPGTRLTVL.

This chain joins TRBV15 and TRBJ1-1; 7 bases fit TRBD1. The junction had 8 bases not matched to a gene; V was cut back by 3 bases and J by 1 base. This CDR3 has 16 residues. Germline assignment: CDR1 LNHNV and CDR2 YYDKDF (reference sequence). CDR3 region: CATSRARTGGNTEAFF. The CDR3 bases are TGTGCCACCAGCAGGGCTAGGACAGGAGGGAACACTGAAGCTTTCTTT.

V is TRBV9 and J is TRBJ2-2; the D is unclear. CDR3 length: 16 amino acids. V was trimmed by 0 bases and J by 6 bases, leaving 15 bases between them. From germline, CDR1 is SGDLS and CDR2 YYNGEE. The CDR3 here is CASSVGALDAAGELFF. CDR3 bases: TGTGCCAGCAGCGTAGGGGCCCTGGATGCTGCCGGGGAGCTGTTTTTT.